A selection of T cell receptor beta chains follows, all from one sample in a study of OX40 agonist ivuxolimab in advanced cancers. The assay was immunoSEQ multiplex PCR, and TCRdb's table has in-frame clones only and misses some. The table includes 58,000 or so clones, about 80% detected once. The source was CD4+ or CD8+ T cells sorted from blood, collected in a trial of the OX40 agonist ivuxolimab. These receptors were collected from an adult with an advanced solid tumor such as melanoma, head and neck, liver or kidney cancer. Both conserved end residues are part of each CDR3. Each record gives: D gene, clone size, J gene, V gene, CDR3 protein, CDR3 DNA. The D gene is left open where the match is weak. Some rows mark clone size as missing; the rest say once, few, many or name a class of expanded clone.

-	-	TRBJ1-6	TRBV30	CAWSEGKHSPLHF	TGTGCCTGGAGTGAGGGGAAGCATTCACCCCTCCACTTT
TRBD1	-	TRBJ2-3	TRBV11-2	CASSLAGQGAIDTQYF	TGTGCCAGCAGCTTAGCTGGACAGGGGGCAATAGATACGCAGTATTTT
-	-	TRBJ1-5	TRBV7-2	CASSLAGQGLGQPQHF	TGTGCCAGCAGCTTAGCTGGGCAGGGTTTAGGTCAGCCCCAGCATTTT
-	few	TRBJ1-6	TRBV5-6	CASSLGPRGSSPLHF	TGTGCCAGCAGCTTGGGTCCCCGGGGGAGTTCACCCCTCCACTTT
TRBD1	-	TRBJ1-2	TRBV27	CASRDRVSHGYTF	TGTGCCAGCAGGGACAGGGTATCCCATGGCTACACCTTC
-	-	TRBJ2-5	TRBV5-1	CASRSSRGGETQYF	TGCGCCAGCAGGTCTAGCAGGGGTGGAGAGACCCAGTACTTC
-	few	TRBJ2-7	TRBV7-2	CASSLGRARGYEQYF	TGTGCCAGCAGCTTAGGGCGGGCCCGGGGGTACGAGCAGTACTTC
-	-	TRBJ2-5	TRBV19	CASSPRRDSPRETQYF	TGTGCCAGTAGTCCAAGGCGGGACTCCCCTCGTGAGACCCAGTACTTC
-	-	TRBJ2-5	TRBV6-5	CASSYPGAGETQYF	TGTGCCAGCAGTTACCCGGGGGCGGGGGAGACCCAGTACTTC
-	-	TRBJ2-5	TRBV6-1	CASSAGAGAETQYF	TGTGCCAGCAGTGCCGGAGCTGGGGCAGAGACCCAGTACTTC
TRBD2	-	TRBJ2-1	TRBV19	CASSIVATSGNEQFF	TGTGCCAGTAGTATAGTGGCTACTAGCGGTAATGAGCAGTTCTTC
-	-	TRBJ2-2	TRBV5-6	CASSLEVLANTGELFF	TGTGCCAGCAGCTTGGAGGTTTTGGCGAACACCGGGGAGCTGTTTTTT
-	-	TRBJ1-1	TRBV2	CASSEGTYTEAFF	TGTGCCAGCAGTGAAGGGACATACACTGAAGCTTTCTTT
-	-	TRBJ1-1	TRBV11-3	CASSPGGDLNTEAFF	TGTGCCAGCAGCCCCGGTGGAGATTTGAACACTGAAGCTTTCTTT
TRBD1	-	TRBJ2-5	TRBV5-6	CASSSAGQVKETQYF	TGTGCCAGCAGCTCCGCCGGACAGGTAAAAGAGACCCAGTACTTC
-	-	TRBJ2-6	TRBV7-3	CASSQSSGANVLTF	TGTGCCAGCAGTCAGAGCTCTGGGGCCAACGTCCTGACTTTC
-	-	TRBJ2-1	TRBV9	CASSVAHGRGEQFF	TGTGCCAGCAGCGTAGCCCACGGCAGGGGTGAGCAGTTCTTC
-	once	TRBJ2-1	TRBV15	CATSWRGNEQFF	TGTGCCACCAGCTGGAGAGGGAATGAGCAGTTCTTC
TRBD2	-	TRBJ2-7	TRBV4-1	CASSQLTSGTSYEQYF	TGCGCCAGCAGCCAGTTGACTAGCGGGACATCCTACGAGCAGTACTTC
-	-	TRBJ2-7	TRBV7-8	CASSLAKGYEQYF	TGTGCCAGCAGCTTAGCAAAAGGGTACGAGCAGTACTTC
TRBD1	-	TRBJ2-3	TRBV5-1	CASSSTGTGGDTQYF	TGCGCCAGCAGCTCCACCGGGACAGGGGGTGATACGCAGTATTTT
-	-	TRBJ1-1	TRBV18	CASSGGNTEAFF	TGTGCCAGCTCAGGCGGGAACACTGAAGCTTTCTTT
-	-	TRBJ1-1	TRBV18	CASSPVGGPARTEAFF	TGTGCCAGCTCACCGGTAGGTGGGCCGGCTCGCACTGAAGCTTTCTTT
TRBD1	-	TRBJ1-2	TRBV4-1	CASSHIGQGGYGYTF	TGCGCCAGCAGCCATATTGGACAGGGTGGCTATGGCTACACCTTC
TRBD2	-	TRBJ2-7	TRBV11-2	CASSLDLGGGSYEQYF	TGTGCCAGCAGCTTAGATCTCGGGGGGGGCTCATACGAGCAGTACTTC